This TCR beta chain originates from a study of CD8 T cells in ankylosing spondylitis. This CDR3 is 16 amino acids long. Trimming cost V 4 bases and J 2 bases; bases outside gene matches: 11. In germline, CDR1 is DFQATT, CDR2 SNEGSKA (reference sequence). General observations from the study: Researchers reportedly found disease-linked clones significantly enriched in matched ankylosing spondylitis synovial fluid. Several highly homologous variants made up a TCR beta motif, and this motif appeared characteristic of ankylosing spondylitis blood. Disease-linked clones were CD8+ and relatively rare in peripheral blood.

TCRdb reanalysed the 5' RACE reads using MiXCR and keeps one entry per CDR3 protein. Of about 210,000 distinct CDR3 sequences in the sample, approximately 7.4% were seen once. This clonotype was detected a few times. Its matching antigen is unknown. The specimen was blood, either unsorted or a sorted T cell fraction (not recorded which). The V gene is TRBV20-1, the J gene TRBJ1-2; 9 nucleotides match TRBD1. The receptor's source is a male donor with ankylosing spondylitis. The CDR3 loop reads CSAKGTGRSTNYGYTF. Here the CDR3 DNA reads TGCAGTGCTAAGGGGACAGGGCGGTCAACAAACTATGGCTACACCTTC.